The source of this TCR beta chain is a study of blood T cell repertoires in COVID-19. Sequencing was performed with immunoSEQ multiplex PCR; in TCRdb, only in-frame clones are kept and a portion is missing. This table holds 120,000 to 150,000 clones, 80% to 90% found once. J gave up 6 bases and V 3 bases, and 1 base lay outside the gene matches. The CDR3 runs 13 residues. Germline V gene lookup returns CDR1 SGHTA and CDR2 FQGNSA. Seattle patients were enrolled during active infection and followed longitudinally. The chain uses TRBV7-2 and TRBJ2-2, with 7 positions matching TRBD1. This sequence originates from a woman aged 55-69 years with COVID-19, enrolled during active disease. The sequencing sample was made of peripheral blood. This CDR3 reads CASSLDRSGELFF. In nucleotides, the CDR3 is TGTGCCAGCAGCTTGGACAGGTCCGGGGAGCTGTTTTTT.